This TCR beta chain was identified during a study of memory B cells and T cells in multiple sclerosis. Overall study findings and caveats: Clone-set sizes differed between compartments, so shared clonotype counts needed normalization.

The protocol was immunoSEQ multiplex PCR, while the TCRdb copy is restricted to in-frame clones and leaves out a portion. The sample includes 25,000 to 35,000 clones, more than 70% seen only once; the top ten take roughly 2.7%. After removal of 6 bases from V and 0 bases from J, the junction contained 23 bases not matched to a gene. The CDR3 consists of 22 residues. Per the germline V gene, CDR1 is MNHEY and CDR2 is SMNVEV (reference sequence). For this clone: Its antigen remains unknown.

CFSE-dim autoproliferating and CFSE-high non-proliferating T cells from unstimulated culture were sequenced separately. Replicate wells were pooled after six to seven days of stimulus-free culture of approximately 5x10^7 CFSE-labeled PBMCs. Without exogenous stimuli, around 0.55 uM CFSE-labeled PBMCs were cultured serum-free. The receptor was derived from a human donor with multiple sclerosis. The sequenced sample was PBMCs from blood kept in culture. This sequence joins TRBV27 and TRBJ2-6; 7 bases are shared with TRBD1. The CDR3 spells CASRARALKGQGVFSGANVLTF. The CDR3 region has the DNA TGTGCCAGCAGAGCACGGGCGCTGAAGGGCCAGGGGGTATTCTCTGGGGCCAACGTCCTGACTTTC. The variable domain in full, completed from reference TRBV27 and TRBJ2-6, reads EAQVTQNPRYLITVTGKKLTVTCSQNMNHEYMSWYRQDPGLGLRQIYYSMNVEVTDKGDVPEGYKVSRKEKRNFPLILESPSPNQTSLYFCASRARALKGQGVFSGANVLTFGAGSRLTVL.